What follows describes a single T cell receptor beta chain. Its antigen specificity is not known. One base away there is no much larger clone; base qualities are not given. V lost 6 bases and J lost 0 bases, and the count of bases not matched to a germline gene is 4. The CDR3 starts with the cysteine, ends with the phenylalanine, and has 15 residues. The CDR3 DNA has 45 bases and is translated from base 1. The CDR1 and CDR2 encoded by the germline V gene are SNHLY and FYNNEI. This record belongs to a study of cytomegalovirus exposure and HLA in healthy donors (dated by TCRdb to between 2016 and 2019). About the investigation overall: According to an earlier analysis of 550 to 700 of the donors, 150 million to 200 million T cells yielded 117 million unique TCR beta sequences and 276 Gb of sequence data. The genetic ancestry cluster associated with self-reported Caucasian donors included 65% to 90% of the roughly 390 genotyped donors. On average, over 200,000 unique TCR beta nucleotide sequences were sequenced per donor among some 430 genotyped donors of the cohort, with 15% to 20% of those sequences being non-productive. A later genetic analysis used genome-wide SNP genotypes for about 55% of the 666 donors, treating that subset as a discovery cohort. Typing coverage differed by locus: A, B, C, DRB1 and DQB1 were typed in roughly 629-630 donors, DQA1 in 522, DPA1 in some 570, and DPB1 in around 440. The later analysis used no new phenotypic data to find candidate immune exposures, relying instead on TCR beta sequences and their occurrence across donors. All discovery cohort repertoires had been generated on a single sequencing platform. To predict cytomegalovirus infection status, the study combined high-throughput TCR immunosequencing, statistical association of individual TCRs with disease status, and machine learning. To study patterns of TCR occurrence, a later analysis re-analyzed previously published TCR beta repertoires from 666 donors and added high-resolution HLA genotyping. Approximately 300 gigabases of sequencing data and tens of millions of unique TCR sequences made up an early release that covered approximately 620 HLA-typed donors. Because of strong linkage in the cohort, 4 to 6 DR-DQ haplotypes were treated as single units for association and clustering. The study aimed to test whether signatures of past pathogen exposure could be identified by cataloging public T cell receptors. Along with the approximately 670-subject first cohort, a separate validation cohort of over a hundred different subjects was used. Class I and class II HLA loci were covered by the typing at four-digit resolution. Donor age, sex, ethnicity and CMV serostatus were compiled alongside the repertoire data. The T cell repertoires of 670 or so subjects were profiled by immunosequencing and related to cytomegalovirus serostatus. An earlier analysis of 500 to 650 of the donors applied high-throughput TCR beta sequencing to assess whether each TCR beta V gene segment acted as functional or pseudogenic.

Library preparation was by the immunoSEQ multiplex PCR assay. For the multiplex PCR, a mixture combining 60 forward primers for TCR Vbeta segments and 13 reverse primers for TCR Jbeta segments was used. The CDR3 region of rearranged TCR beta genes was amplified from genomic DNA with a multiplex PCR assay. Amplified TCR beta libraries were sequenced as 87-base-pair reads on the Illumina HiSeq System. Under the source paper's analysis protocol: In a later analysis, 70 million to 95 million unique TCR beta chains were counted across the 650 to 750 repertoires, and roughly 11 million of these chains were shared by at least two donors. Raw reads were error-corrected and collapsed into unique sequences by a nearest-neighbor algorithm in which closely related sequences were merged to remove PCR and sequencing errors. V, D and J gene segments were assigned by aligning CDR3 sequences to IMGT reference sequences. For a sequence to be retained, a match of at least six nucleotides to both a V gene segment and a J gene segment was required. A rearrangement counted as productive if the CDR3 had no stop codons and remained in frame with V and J, and every other rearrangement counted as non-productive. Following IMGT convention, CDR3 was defined as the stretch from the second conserved V-encoded cysteine to the conserved J-encoded phenylalanine. The earlier analysis of 587 of the donors excluded sequences that lacked an unambiguous match to a single V gene segment. In an earlier analysis of a few hundred of the donors, V segments were called functional above 56.7% productive rearrangements and were called segregating when the between-donor standard deviation exceeded 5%. A statistical classification framework was developed to diagnose cytomegalovirus status using the catalog of TCR beta chain sequences. V and J gene assignment, in a later analysis, came from comparing TCR nucleotide sequences with IMGT/GENE-DB human TR gene sequences. Using the TCRdist pipeline, a later analysis assigned CDR3 sequences along with most-parsimonious VDJ recombination scenarios. A later analysis defined each TCR beta chain by its CDR3 amino acid sequence plus V-gene family, and excluded reads lacking a unique V-gene family. A later analysis removed 500 to 600 highly shared, low-generation-probability nucleotide sequences to deal with suspected cross-contamination and a sequencing artifact. For each public chain, a later analysis derived a clonal expansion index from normalized ranks of inferred template counts within each repertoire. In a later analysis, generation probabilities were computed using a VDJ recombination model fitted to out-of-frame rearrangements, and the results were checked against IGoR. In a later analysis, hypergeometric tests were used to score TCR-TCR, TCR-HLA and TCR-CMV co-occurrence, with a repertoire-size bias correction applied to TCR pairs. False discovery rates were estimated in a later analysis by permuting HLA or CMV assignments 20 times. A later analysis grouped co-occurring TCRs with DBSCAN, adding TCRdist sequence similarity when clustering within HLA-allele-positive subsets. Repertoires with fewer than 30,000 or more than 120,000 public chains, plus five repertoires with anomalous nucleotide sharing, were excluded from co-occurrence clustering. TCRdb provides this immuneACCESS table in a form limited to in-frame rearrangements. Some clones are lacking; in checked studies, under half of them reflect an unresolved V gene, and why the rest are absent is not known. D and trimming were read from the DNA, whereas the V and J calls and clone size are those reported in that table. The sample yields around 170,000 clones; 76% were counted once. Clones ranked in the top ten supply around 2.3% of the sample.

In total, roughly 670 healthy bone marrow donors made up the cohort. Cohort members were all nominally healthy when sampled, although unrecorded immune exposures were likely present. The donor tested CMV seropositive and was one of the 289 seropositive cohort members. Each donor provided a peripheral blood sample, and peripheral blood mononuclear cells were used for TCR beta sequencing. The Qiagen DNeasy Blood Extraction Kit was used to extract genomic DNA from the blood cell samples. General study outcomes and caveats: The presence/absence analyses assumed that sequencing depth was roughly uniform across donors, and that assumption may not be true. A cluster of highly shared sequence variants was judged likely to represent a technical artifact of the sequencing pipeline. Some IMGT-functional V segments, including TRBV6-2 and TRBV6-3, could not be distinguished by the 87-base-pair reads and were therefore excluded. Several of the top co-occurrence clusters appeared to be linked to parvovirus B19, influenza, CMV and Epstein-Barr virus, according to a later analysis. A further reported finding was that TCR beta sequences accurately predicted the HLA-A and HLA-B alleles for most subjects in the first cohort. When HLA alleles, especially DR and DQ, strongly co-occurred, attributing TCR associations to individual alleles was difficult. In vitro tests confirmed that a few of the cytomegalovirus-associated TCR beta chains recognize cytomegalovirus antigens. The only immune exposure information available for the cohort was CMV serostatus. In an earlier analysis of some 500 of the donors, most TCR beta V segments were observed in productive rearrangements about 87% or about 30% of the time, broadly matching IMGT annotations. A later genetic analysis reported fewer N-insertions in productive TCRs among donors in an Asian-associated ancestry cluster than the roughly 700-donor mean. In both the original and validation cohorts, the classifier was reported to diagnose cytomegalovirus status with high specificity and sensitivity. Linkage disequilibrium might explain the correlated functional status among segregating V segments, but an unknown experimental factor could not be excluded. In a later analysis, HLA-associated TCR beta chains showed more clonal expansion and lower generation probabilities than non-associated chains that were equally common. According to a later analysis, TCR association rates differed among HLA loci, with DRB1 alleles showing the most associated TCRs and HLA-C alleles showing the fewest. Because HLA typing was unavailable for some donors at each locus, only the typed subset was used in association tests. Because counts were too low, 15 to 20 rarely observed V segments, including chromosome 9 orphons, were left out of the earlier analysis of 587 of the donors. This cohort had only TCR beta chains sequenced, and the lack of alpha or paired-chain data limited which features could be detected. Most TCR sequences were observed very rarely across donors, whereas some public TCRs were present in many individuals. In the study, approximately 160 TCR beta chains were listed as associated with cytomegalovirus. Most CMV-associated TCR beta chains appeared to be HLA-restricted in a later analysis, and the HLA associations seemed to be driven largely by CMV exposure. In a later analysis, 15,000 to 20,000 TCR beta sequences were associated with specific HLA alleles at a false discovery rate of 0.05. The authors suggested that the approach could potentially be generalized to other disease states and immunological phenotypes. A later genetic analysis associated a missense DCLRE1C variant with V-gene and J-gene trimming of TCR beta chains, and an independent cohort replicated the association.

The sequenced material came from PBMCs. The chain is assembled from TRBV2 and TRBJ1-3, with 8 junctional bases fitting TRBD1. This clonotype originated in a woman in her twenties or thirties in good health and CMV-seropositive. CDR3 protein: CASSSDRGSGNTIYF. The nucleotides are TGTGCCAGCAGCTCCGACAGGGGCTCTGGAAACACCATATATTTT.